The 25 T cell receptor beta chains in this list originate from one sample, sequenced in a study of blood T cell repertoires in COVID-19. Sequencing used immunoSEQ multiplex PCR; TCRdb keeps in-frame clones, though not all of them. The sample consists of more than 100,000 clones, roughly 78% of them appearing once. Sequencing was performed on peripheral blood. The receptors originated from a man in his sixties with active or convalescent COVID-19.

DNA of the CDR3: TGTGCCAGCAATCCTGGGGGGGGCTCTATCTATGGCTACACCTTC. As protein: CASNPGGGSIYGYTF. The V call is TRBV28, the J call TRBJ1-2; perhaps TRBD1 as D (6 bases). There are 15 residues in the CDR3. Germline CDR1 and CDR2: MDHEN and SYDVKM. Trimming cost V 7 bases and J 4 bases, with 19 bases left between them.

The chain combines TRBV29-1 with TRBJ1-3; tentatively, D is TRBD1 (5 bases). The V end was cut by 7 bases, the J end by 4 bases, with 14 bases between. Per the germline V gene, CDR1 is SQVTM and CDR2 is ANQGSEA. There are 13 residues in the CDR3. For the CDR3, the DNA is TGCAGCGGGGTTATGGGGGGAGGAAACACCATATATTTT. It encodes CSGVMGGGNTIYF.

The rearrangement joins TRBV15 to TRBJ2-2; 14 bases map to TRBD2. V gave up 0 bases and J gave up 2 bases; unmatched junction bases: 8. The germline V gene has CDR1 LNHNV and CDR2 YYDKDF (reference sequence). The CDR3 contains 20 residues. The CDR3 sequence is CATSRDLGLAGVYNTGELFF. In DNA form, the CDR3 reads TGTGCCACCAGCAGAGATCTGGGACTAGCGGGAGTATACAACACCGGGGAGCTGTTTTTT.

This clone was recorded a few times. The V call is TRBV18, the J call TRBJ2-7; 8 nucleotides match TRBD1. J was trimmed by 4 bases and V by 0 bases; bases with no gene match: 8. CDR1 is KGHSH, CDR2 LQKENI, per germline. The CDR3 has 16 amino acids. CDR3 sequence (DNA): TGTGCCAGCTCACCACCGACGAGGACAGGGACTTACGAGCAGTACTTC. Translated: CASSPPTRTGTYEQYF.

This clone has just a few counts. The chain has TRBV7-2 and TRBJ2-4, with 8 nucleotides matching TRBD2. This CDR3 has 19 amino acids. J lost 5 bases, V lost 0 bases, and 15 bases had no gene match. Germline V gene data show CDR1 as SGHTA and CDR2 as FQGNSA. This CDR3 is CASSLARGAPGLAENIQYF. CDR3 in DNA: TGTGCCAGCAGCTTAGCAAGAGGGGCACCCGGACTAGCAGAAAACATTCAGTACTTC. Using reference TRBV7-2 and TRBJ2-4 for the parts outside the CDR3, the full variable domain is GAGVSQSPSNKVTEKGKDVELRCDPISGHTALYWYRQSLGQGLEFLIYFQGNSAPDKSGLPSDRFSAERTGGSVSTLTIQRTQQEDSAVYLCASSLARGAPGLAENIQYFGAGTRLSVL.

The chain has TRBV28 and TRBJ2-7, with D maybe TRBD2 (5 bases). Trimming left V 5 bases short and J 6 bases short, with 11 bases between. CDR3 length equals 12 residues. In germline, CDR1 is MDHEN, CDR2 SYDVKM. The CDR3 DNA reads as TGTGCCAGCAGTCGACAAACTAGCGAGCAGTACTTC. Its translation is CASSRQTSEQYF.

The sample holds one count of this clone. The chain carries TRBV24-1 and TRBJ2-4; D might be TRBD1 (6 bases). V lost 5 bases and J lost 6, with 16 bases in between. CDR3 length equals 15 residues. Germline V gene lookup returns CDR1 KGHDR and CDR2 SFDVKD. CDR3 sequence: CATSAGRGRANIQYF. In DNA form, the CDR3 reads TGTGCCACCAGTGCGGGCAGGGGCCGTGCAAACATTCAGTACTTC.

The sample holds one count of this clone. This chain connects TRBV7-3 to TRBJ2-3; 12 bases align to TRBD2. The CDR3 has 16 residues. V gave up 5 bases and J gave up 2 bases; unmatched junction bases: 5. The V gene's germline CDR1 is SGHTA and CDR2 FQGTGA. The CDR3 reads CASSTGLAGFTDTQYF. Written as DNA, the CDR3 is TGTGCCAGCAGCACGGGACTAGCGGGTTTCACAGATACGCAGTATTTT.

V and J are TRBV7-3 and TRBJ2-1, with 11 bases fitting TRBD2. J was trimmed by 5 bases and V by 5 bases; bases with no gene match: 5. The CDR3 is 15 residues long. The germline V gene encodes CDR1 SGHTA and CDR2 FQGTGA. The CDR3 spells CASSPRTSGHNEQFF. For the CDR3, the DNA is TGTGCCAGCAGCCCTCGGACTAGCGGGCACAATGAGCAGTTCTTC.

The V and J genes are TRBV28 and TRBJ2-1, with D possibly being TRBD2 (7 bases). CDR1 is MDHEN and CDR2 is SYDVKM in the germline V gene. This CDR3 spans 14 amino acids. Trimming took 9 bases from V and 8 from J, leaving 20 bases between them. CDR3 in amino acids: CASGGGAHIDEQFF. The CDR3, as DNA: TGTGCCAGTGGGGGGGGCGCCCATATAGATGAGCAGTTCTTC. Full variable domain (missing parts from reference TRBV28 and TRBJ2-1): DVKVTQSSRYLVKRTGEKVFLECVQDMDHENMFWYRQDPGLGLRLIYFSYDVKMKEKGDIPEGYSVSREKKERFSLILESASTNQTSMYLCASGGGAHIDEQFFGPGTRLTVL.

The chain carries TRBV28 and TRBJ1-1; D perhaps matches TRBD1 (5 bases). Trimming removed 7 bases from V and 0 bases from J, with 12 bases in between. Germline CDR1 reads MDHEN; CDR2 reads SYDVKM. The CDR3 spans 14 residues. Here the CDR3 DNA reads TGTGCCAGCACAGATCAGGGATTGAACACTGAAGCTTTCTTT. The encoded protein is CASTDQGLNTEAFF.

This clone showed up just a few times. V usage is TRBV7-2 and J usage is TRBJ2-5; D may be TRBD2 (6 bases). Trimming left V 5 bases short and J 2 bases short, with 15 bases between. From germline, CDR1 is SGHTA and CDR2 FQGNSA. The CDR3 has 15 residues. The CDR3: CASSHPQGGQETQYF. For the CDR3, the DNA is TGTGCCAGCAGCCACCCCCAGGGAGGACAAGAGACCCAGTACTTC.

The chain is built from TRBV10-3 and TRBJ2-1; D perhaps matches TRBD1 (6 bases). Germline V gene sequence: CDR1 ENHRY, CDR2 SYGVKD. The CDR3 runs 16 residues. V lost 8 bases and J 5 bases, leaving 22 bases between the germline ends. CDR3 sequence (DNA): TGTGCCATCCGGCCGACAGGCTCACGGACACACAATGAGCAGTTCTTC. Its protein product is CAIRPTGSRTHNEQFF.

The V call is TRBV30, the J call TRBJ2-1, with 12 bases aligning to TRBD2. Trimming cost V 5 bases and J 9 bases; bases outside gene matches: 5. This CDR3 has 13 amino acids. Germline-derived CDR1 and CDR2 are GTSNPN and SVGIG (reference sequence). CDR3: CAWDSSGRGEQFF. The CDR3 nucleotides read TGTGCCTGGGACTCTAGCGGGAGGGGTGAGCAGTTCTTC.

V gene TRBV3-1 (or the pseudogene TRBV3-2) combines with J gene TRBJ1-5; D ambiguous. Germline V lookup: CDR1 LGHDT, CDR2 YNNKEL (reference sequence). Deletions cut 0 bases from V and 2 bases from J, with 8 bases between. The CDR3 runs to 15 residues. The CDR3: CASSQDPAGNQPQHF. The CDR3 DNA follows: TGTGCCAGCAGCCAAGACCCAGCGGGCAATCAGCCCCAGCATTTT.

The chain is built from TRBV2 and TRBJ2-2, with a tentative D call TRBD2 (7 bases). CDR3 length equals 14 residues. The V and J ends lost 6 bases and 6 bases respectively, with 14 bases between them. The germline CDR1 and CDR2 sequences are SNHLY and FYNNEI. This chain's CDR3 is CASSRGGGSGELFF. Written as DNA, the CDR3 is TGTGCCAGCAGCAGGGGCGGGGGATCCGGGGAGCTGTTTTTT. Full variable domain (outside the CDR3, taken from reference TRBV2 and TRBJ2-2): EPEVTQTPSHQVTQMGQEVILRCVPISNHLYFYWYRQILGQKVEFLVSFYNNEISEKSEIFDDQFSVERPDGSNFTLKIRSTKLEDSAMYFCASSRGGGSGELFFGEGSRLTVL.

The chain has TRBV10-1 and TRBJ1-4; D possibly corresponds to TRBD1 (5 bases). V lost 2 bases and J lost 5, with 12 bases in between. The CDR3 runs 15 residues. Germline V lookup: CDR1 WNHNN, CDR2 SYGVQD (reference sequence). CDR3 sequence (DNA): TGCGCCAGCAGTGAGCCGACAGACCCCAATGAAAAACTGTTTTTT. Its translation is CASSEPTDPNEKLFF.

The chain links TRBV6-4 to TRBJ2-3; D might be TRBD2 (6 bases). The germline V gene has CDR1 MRHNA and CDR2 SNTAGT. V was trimmed by 6 bases and J by 4 bases, leaving 20 bases between them. CDR3 length: 16 residues. In DNA, the CDR3 is TGTGCCAGCAGCACAAAAACGAATGGACTACCAGATACGCAGTATTTT. Protein: CASSTKTNGLPDTQYF.

The gene calls are TRBV7-2 and TRBJ2-1; D unresolved. Trimming cost V 4 bases and J 8 bases, with 18 bases left between them. This CDR3 is 15 amino acids long. From germline, CDR1 is SGHTA and CDR2 FQGNSA. CDR3 nucleotides: TGTGCCAGCAGCTCCCGATGGGCTTCTAAGGATGAGCAGTTCTTC. The encoded protein is CASSSRWASKDEQFF.

This clone was found many times. V is TRBV4-1 and J is TRBJ2-7; a weak D match, TRBD1 (6 bases). The V and J ends lost 3 bases and 1 base respectively, with 13 bases between them. Germline V gene sequence: CDR1 MGHRA, CDR2 YSYEKL. There are 15 residues in the CDR3. The CDR3 nucleotides read TGCGCCAGCAGCCAGGGGCTACAGGGTTCCTACGAGCAGTACTTC. This encodes CASSQGLQGSYEQYF.

The rearrangement joins TRBV28 to TRBJ1-1, with 7 bases identical to TRBD1. The CDR3 has 15 residues. The J segment lost 1 base and the V segment lost 5 bases, leaving 7 bases of the junction unmatched. CDR1 and CDR2 (germline): MDHEN, SYDVKM. DNA for the CDR3: TGTGCCAGCAGTGGCGACAGGGACCAGAACACTGAAGCTTTCTTT. Protein sequence: CASSGDRDQNTEAFF.

This clone was seen only a few times. The J gene is TRBJ1-2, the V gene TRBV20-1; D is uncertain. CDR3 size: 14 residues. Germline V lookup: CDR1 DFQATT, CDR2 SNEGSKA (reference sequence). V lost 3 bases and J 0 bases, leaving 11 bases between the germline ends. This CDR3 is CSASNWGANYGYTF. DNA for the CDR3: TGCAGTGCTAGTAACTGGGGAGCTAACTATGGCTACACCTTC.

This sequence joins TRBV25-1 and TRBJ2-5; 11 bases map to TRBD2. Germline CDR1 and CDR2: MGHDK and SYGVNS. The V and J ends lost 4 bases and 5 bases, in that order; junction bases with no gene match: 9. This CDR3 has 16 residues. The CDR3 here is CASSGSHSGRGETQYF. In DNA form, the CDR3 reads TGTGCCAGCAGTGGATCTCATAGCGGGAGGGGGGAGACCCAGTACTTC.

The V call is TRBV7-9, the J call TRBJ2-3; 7 bases line up with TRBD2. Germline V CDR1 and CDR2: SEHNR, FQNEAQ (reference sequence). This CDR3 has 15 residues. V lost 5 bases and J lost 5; bases outside the gene matches: 10. CDR3 sequence reads: CASSPSRRGGDTQYF. The CDR3 DNA reads TGTGCCAGCAGCCCCTCGCGGCGCGGGGGAGATACGCAGTATTTT.

The chain couples TRBV6-5 to TRBJ1-1, with 8 bases that match TRBD1. Looked up from germline, CDR1 is MNHEY and CDR2 is SVGAGI. CDR3 length equals 13 residues. The trim removed 8 bases at V and 7 bases at J, leaving 9 bases unmatched. The CDR3 is CASLDRVTYEAFF. The CDR3 DNA follows: TGTGCCAGCCTGGACAGGGTTACTTATGAAGCTTTCTTT.